The T cell receptor beta chain under discussion was sequenced for a study of OX40 agonist ivuxolimab in advanced cancers. TCRdb's copy holds only in-frame clones and misses some; the assay was immunoSEQ multiplex PCR. The sample lists tens of thousands of clones; about 87% were seen once. The length of the CDR3 is 16 residues. CDR1 and CDR2 from the germline V gene are LNHDA and SQIVND (reference sequence). Germline trimming cut 4 bases from V and 0 bases from J; bases unmatched to any gene: 8. The specimen comprised CD4+ or CD8+ T cells sorted from blood, sampled in a trial of the OX40 agonist ivuxolimab. The sequence was collected from an adult with an advanced solid tumor such as melanoma, head and neck, liver or kidney cancer. The chain has TRBV19 and TRBJ2-7, with TRBD2 matching over 8 bases. CDR3 in amino acids: CASSTGGGLFSYEQYF. DNA for the CDR3: TGTGCCAGTAGTACGGGAGGGGGACTCTTCTCCTACGAGCAGTACTTC.